The 29 T cell receptor beta chains below were found in one sample sequenced in a study of CD8 T cells in Susac syndrome (dated by TCRdb to about 2019). The library was generated by the immunoSEQ multiplex PCR assay. RNA was extracted with the RNeasy kit and about 0.5 to 1 ug was reverse transcribed using random hexamers. TCRdb passed the public sequencing reads through fastp at Q25 and MiXCR, retaining productive beta sequences. Rows matching on CDR3 protein sequence are summarized as one entry with the most common DNA and genes. The sample data list over 100,000 distinct CDR3 sequences, and around 90% of these were observed just once. In total, the top ten clones hold approximately 0.12% of the sample. Material for sequencing was CD8+ T cells from PBMCs. The receptors here all came from a human donor in good health.

In this sample, this clonotype turned up once. The rearrangement joins TRBV4-3 to TRBJ1-5; no definite D call. CDR1 LGHNA and CDR2 YSLEER come from the germline V gene. V was cut by 1 base and J by 6 bases, with 13 bases left in between. The CDR3 contains 15 residues. The DNA for the CDR3 is TGCGCCAGCAGCCAAGGGACCTCGGCGGGTCAGCCCCAGCATTTT. It translates to CASSQGTSAGQPQHF.

The genes are TRBV9 and TRBJ2-3; D is uncertain. The CDR3 covers 13 residues. Trimming stripped 4 bases from V and 1 base from J, with 7 bases between. Germline CDR1 is SGDLS and CDR2 is YYNGEE. The CDR3 DNA is TGTGCCAGCAGCCCCGGAGGCACAGATACGCAGTATTTT. This codes for CASSPGGTDTQYF.

The rearrangement uses TRBV11-2 and TRBJ2-5; the D is unclear. Germline V gene sequence: CDR1 SGHAT, CDR2 FQNNGV. CDR3 length: 13 amino acids. V dropped 6 bases and J dropped 2 bases, with 10 bases sitting between them. CDR3 sequence reads: CASRPREQETQYF. For the CDR3, the DNA is TGTGCCAGCAGACCCCGTGAACAAGAGACCCAGTACTTC. The entire variable domain, with the rest obtained from reference TRBV11-2 and TRBJ2-5, is as follows: EAGVAQSPRYKIIEKRQSVAFWCNPISGHATLYWYQQILGQGPKLLIQFQNNGVVDDSQLPKDRFSAERLKGVDSTLKIQPAKLEDSAVYLCASRPREQETQYFGPGTRLLVL.

The J gene is TRBJ1-6, the V gene TRBV7-9, with D unclear. Trimming left V 4 bases short and J 7 bases short, with 5 bases between. Germline lookup yields CDR1 SEHNR and CDR2 FQNEAQ (reference sequence). The CDR3 is 12 amino acids. This CDR3 reads CASSYQNSPLHF. CDR3 coding DNA: TGTGCCAGCAGCTACCAGAATTCACCCCTCCACTTT.

This clonotype was seen a single time. This chain joins TRBV10-3 and TRBJ1-5; D is perhaps TRBD1 (5 bases). CDR1 and CDR2 (germline): ENHRY, SYGVKD. This CDR3 spans 14 amino acids. Trimming cost V 6 bases and J 4 bases, with 13 bases left between them. This chain's CDR3 is CAISFTGGNQPQHF. The CDR3 nucleotides are TGTGCCATCAGCTTTACGGGGGGTAATCAGCCCCAGCATTTT.

This chain connects TRBV3-1 to TRBJ2-7; D remains ambiguous. Germline values: CDR1 LGHDT, CDR2 YNNKEL (reference sequence). Trimming stripped 1 base from V and 4 bases from J, with 5 bases between. The CDR3 is 12 residues long. The CDR3, as DNA: TGTGCCAGCAGCCAAGGGGTTTACGAGCAGTACTTC. This codes for CASSQGVYEQYF.

J is TRBJ2-3 and V is TRBV4-2, with 11 bases that match TRBD1. This CDR3 has 17 residues. Germline V gene sequence: CDR1 LGHNA, CDR2 YNFKEQ. J lost 5 bases, V lost 0 bases, and 7 bases had no gene match. CDR3 DNA: TGTGCCAGCAGCCAAGAACCCGGGACAGGGGGACGAGATACGCAGTATTTT. Its translation: CASSQEPGTGGRDTQYF.

The chain couples TRBV11-3 to TRBJ2-2; D possibly corresponds to TRBD2 (6 bases). The CDR3 consists of 15 residues. V dropped 0 bases and J dropped 6 bases, with 11 bases sitting between them. CDR1 SGHNT and CDR2 YENEEA come from the germline V gene. The CDR3 bases are TGTGCCAGCAGCTTAGAGTCAGGAGGGGCCGGGGAGCTGTTTTTT. Translation: CASSLESGGAGELFF.

This clonotype occurred once. The V call is TRBV12-3 or TRBV12-4, the J call TRBJ2-1; D gene uncertain. The CDR3 consists of 14 residues. Deletions cut 6 bases from V and 0 bases from J, with 9 bases between. CDR3 protein: CASRYLSSYNEQFF. DNA of the CDR3: TGTGCCAGCAGATACCTGAGCTCCTACAATGAGCAGTTCTTC.

The chain joins TRBV7-9 to TRBJ2-3, with no clear D. Germline values: CDR1 SEHNR, CDR2 FQNEAQ (reference sequence). Trimming pared 2 bases from V and 6 bases from J, leaving 15 bases between. This CDR3 spans 15 amino acids. CDR3 bases: TGTGCCAGCAGCTTAACGGAATCGCCGGCGGATACGCAGTATTTT. Translated: CASSLTESPADTQYF. Together with reference TRBV7-9 and TRBJ2-3, the CDR3 gives the full variable domain: DTGVSQNPRHKITKRGQNVTFRCDPISEHNRLYWYRQTLGQGPEFLTYFQNEAQLEKSRLLSDRFSAERPKGSFSTLEIQRTEQGDSAMYLCASSLTESPADTQYFGPGTRLTVL.

The rearrangement links TRBV4-3 to TRBJ2-1; 10 bases agree with TRBD1. Trimming cost V 3 bases and J 5 bases; bases outside gene matches: 10. Germline V gene data show CDR1 as LGHNA and CDR2 as YSLEER. The CDR3 is 17 residues long. The CDR3 loop is CASSQAWTGGGNNEQFF. CDR3 in DNA: TGCGCCAGCAGCCAGGCCTGGACAGGGGGAGGGAACAATGAGCAGTTCTTC.

The chain couples TRBV2 to TRBJ2-7; the match to TRBD2 covers 15 bases. The CDR3 has 16 residues. Germline CDR1 reads SNHLY; CDR2 reads FYNNEI. V shed 6 bases, J shed 3 bases, and the junction held 6 bases outside the gene matches. The CDR3 region is CASRTGTSGGFYEQYF. DNA of the CDR3: TGTGCCAGCAGGACCGGGACTAGCGGGGGGTTCTACGAGCAGTACTTC.

This clonotype was counted a single time. V usage is TRBV7-9 and J usage is TRBJ2-7, with D perhaps TRBD1 (6 bases). There are 15 residues in the CDR3. V lost 5 bases and J 5 bases, leaving 19 bases between the germline ends. Germline loops: CDR1 SEHNR, CDR2 FQNEAQ (reference sequence). CDR3 sequence (DNA): TGTGCCAGCAGCCACCCCGGGACAATATTGAACGAGCAGTACTTC. Translating gives CASSHPGTILNEQYF.

This sequence joins TRBV14 and TRBJ2-7; perhaps TRBD2 as D (6 bases). Germline assignment: CDR1 SGHDN and CDR2 FVKESK. V dropped 4 bases and J dropped 6 bases, with 10 bases sitting between them. The length of the CDR3 is 12 residues. DNA of the CDR3: TGTGCCAGCAGCCTTACTAGCTCCGAGCAGTACTTC. It codes for CASSLTSSEQYF.

V and J are TRBV20-1 and TRBJ2-1, with 9 nucleotides matching TRBD2. The CDR3 sequence is 17 residues long. The ends lost 2 bases at V and 2 bases at J; junction bases unmatched: 10. The V gene's germline CDR1 is DFQATT and CDR2 SNEGSKA (reference sequence). The CDR3 sequence: CSARSAGGAVTYNEQFF. CDR3 coding DNA: TGCAGTGCTAGATCGGCGGGAGGGGCGGTCACCTACAATGAGCAGTTCTTC.

This clonotype has a handful of counts. J is TRBJ2-7 and V is TRBV11-2, with no clear D. The CDR3 is 13 amino acids. Per germline, CDR1 SGHAT and CDR2 FQNNGV. V lost 5 bases and J 3 bases, leaving 11 bases between the germline ends. The CDR3 loop reads CASSREAVYEQYF. DNA of the CDR3: TGTGCCAGCAGCAGGGAAGCAGTCTACGAGCAGTACTTC.

J is TRBJ2-7 and V is TRBV29-1; D tentatively reads TRBD1 or TRBD2 (5 bases each). CDR3 size: 13 residues. Trimming took 7 bases from V and 3 from J, leaving 16 bases between them. The germline CDR1 and CDR2 sequences are SQVTM and ANQGSEA. The CDR3 bases are TGCAGCGCCACCCCGGGGCCCTACTACGAGCAGTACTTC. It specifies CSATPGPYYEQYF.

This chain joins TRBV27 and TRBJ2-4; 8 nucleotides match TRBD1. The germline V gene encodes CDR1 MNHEY and CDR2 SMNVEV (reference sequence). The CDR3 is 14 amino acids. The junction had 2 bases not matched to a gene; V was cut back by 4 bases and J by 3 bases. The CDR3, as DNA: TGTGCCAGCAGTTCGACAGGGGTCAAAAACATTCAGTACTTC. Protein product: CASSSTGVKNIQYF.

The chain joins TRBV30 to TRBJ1-5; 8 positions match TRBD1. The CDR3 consists of 14 residues. The V gene's germline CDR1 is GTSNPN and CDR2 SVGIG (reference sequence). The V segment lost 0 bases and the J segment 6 bases; nucleotides outside the gene matches: 4. CDR3 in DNA: TGTGCCTGGAGTGTGACAGGGGTTACTCAGCCCCAGCATTTT. It translates to CAWSVTGVTQPQHF.

This clonotype has a handful of counts. The chain recombines TRBV2 with TRBJ2-7, with D unresolved. This CDR3 is built from 11 residues. V lost 8 bases, J lost 4 bases, and 9 bases lay in between. Germline V CDR1 and CDR2: SNHLY, FYNNEI. CDR3 in amino acids: CASLSKYEQYF. CDR3 in DNA: TGTGCCAGCCTGAGCAAGTACGAGCAGTACTTC.

Written as DNA, the CDR3 is TGCAGTGCTAGCGAGCAAAGGACTAGCGGGGGGGAATTCAGGTACGAGCAGTACTTC. This gives the protein CSASEQRTSGGEFRYEQYF. The V gene is TRBV20-1, the J gene TRBJ2-7, with TRBD2 matching over 15 bases. The CDR3 consists of 19 residues. Germline CDR1 reads DFQATT; CDR2 reads SNEGSKA (reference sequence). Trimming removed 3 bases from V and 4 bases from J; junction bases left unmatched: 16.

The chain couples TRBV9 to TRBJ1-3; TRBD1 matches 10 bases. Germline assignment: CDR1 SGDLS and CDR2 YYNGEE. The CDR3 is 18 residues long. J lost 0 bases, V lost 3 bases, and 9 bases had no gene match. The chain's CDR3 is CASSASRDRGNSGNTIYF. The CDR3 DNA reads as TGTGCCAGCAGCGCTTCGCGGGACAGGGGAAACTCTGGAAACACCATATATTTT.

J is TRBJ2-7 and V is TRBV6-2 or TRBV6-3; TRBD2 might be the D (6 bases). Germline V gives CDR1 MNHEY, CDR2 SVGEGT. The germline V and J ends were trimmed by 7 bases and 7 bases, with 17 bases remaining between them. The CDR3 has 13 amino acids. The DNA for the CDR3 is TGTGCCAGCAATGCGGGGATGTCTTTGGAGCAGTACTTC. The encoded protein is CASNAGMSLEQYF.

This clonotype was seen a handful of times. CDR3 in amino acids: CSARTGGDYGYTF. For the CDR3, the DNA is TGCAGTGCCCGGACAGGGGGGGACTATGGCTACACCTTC. This rearrangement joins TRBV20-1 to TRBJ1-2; 10 bases map to TRBD1. CDR1 and CDR2 (germline): DFQATT, SNEGSKA (reference sequence). The CDR3 sequence is 13 residues long. Trimming at V came to 6 bases and at J to 3 bases, leaving 4 bases not matched to a gene.

This chain joins TRBV7-2 and TRBJ2-3; D perhaps matches TRBD1 (5 bases). CDR3 length: 15 residues. Germline loops: CDR1 SGHTA, CDR2 FQGNSA. The V and J ends lost 5 bases and 0 bases respectively, with 12 bases between them. The chain's CDR3 is CASSERRASTDTQYF. In nucleotides, the CDR3 is TGTGCCAGCAGCGAGCGCAGGGCGAGCACAGATACGCAGTATTTT.

V is TRBV18 and J is TRBJ2-5; D is perhaps TRBD1 (5 bases). Per germline, CDR1 KGHSH and CDR2 LQKENI. There are 14 residues in the CDR3. Trimming took off 3 bases at V and 1 base at J, with 9 bases between the two ends. CDR3 sequence reads: CASSPPTAQETQYF. CDR3 nucleotide sequence: TGTGCCAGCTCACCCCCGACAGCCCAAGAGACCCAGTACTTC.

This chain uses TRBV10-3 with TRBJ1-1; no clear D gene. Germline CDR1 and CDR2: ENHRY and SYGVKD. The CDR3 length is 11 residues. Written as DNA, the CDR3 is TGTGGAGTGGCGAGCAACACTGAAGCTTTCTTT. Its protein product is CGVASNTEAFF.

The rearrangement joins TRBV29-1 to TRBJ1-1, with D perhaps TRBD1 (5 bases). V lost 1 base, J lost 4 bases, and 19 bases lay in between. The CDR3 loop spans 16 amino acids. Germline CDR1 is SQVTM and CDR2 is ANQGSEA. The CDR3 sequence: CSVEVPSTVVGTEAFF. The CDR3 coding sequence is TGCAGCGTTGAAGTTCCGTCGACAGTGGTCGGCACTGAAGCTTTCTTT.

The V gene is TRBV20-1, the J gene TRBJ2-7; 9 bases are shared with TRBD1. The germline CDR1 and CDR2 sequences are DFQATT and SNEGSKA (reference sequence). After removal of 8 bases from V and 6 bases from J, the junction contained 14 bases not matched to a gene. CDR3 length: 14 residues. Written as DNA, the CDR3 is TGCAGTAGCGGGCCGGGACAGGGTCAGGGCGAGCAGTACTTC. It specifies CSSGPGQGQGEQYF.